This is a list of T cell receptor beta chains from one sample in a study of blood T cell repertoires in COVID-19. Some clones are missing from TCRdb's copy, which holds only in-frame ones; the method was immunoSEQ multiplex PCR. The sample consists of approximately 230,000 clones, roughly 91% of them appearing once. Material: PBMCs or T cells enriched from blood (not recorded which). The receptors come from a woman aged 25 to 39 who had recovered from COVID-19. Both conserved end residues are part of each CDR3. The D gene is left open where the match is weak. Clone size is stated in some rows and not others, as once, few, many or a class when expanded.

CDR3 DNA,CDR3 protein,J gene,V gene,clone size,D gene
TGCGCCAGCAGCTTGGATGCCTGGGCCTCTGGAAACACCATATATTTT,CASSLDAWASGNTIYF,TRBJ1-3,TRBV5-1,NA,NA
TGTGCCAGCGGTACGGGACAGATTTATGGCTACACCTTC,CASGTGQIYGYTF,TRBJ1-2,TRBV28,NA,TRBD1
TGCGCCAGCAGCAAACAGGGGGCTGAGGAGCTGTTTTTT,CASSKQGAEELFF,TRBJ2-2,TRBV5-1,NA,TRBD1
TGTGCCAGCACCTCTTCGGCAACTAATGAAAAACTGTTTTTT,CASTSSATNEKLFF,TRBJ1-4,TRBV6-5,NA,NA
TGTGCCATCAGTGAGGGACAGGGATCCTTGTTGGCCTTGCAGCCCCAGCATTTT,CAISEGQGSLLALQPQHF,TRBJ1-5,TRBV10-3,NA,TRBD1
TGCGCCAGCAGCTTGGGAGCGAGCTCCTACAATGAGCAGTTCTTC,CASSLGASSYNEQFF,TRBJ2-1,TRBV5-1,NA,NA
TGTGCCACCTTGAGCTCCTGGACAGGGGGCGAGGGCACCATATATTTT,CATLSSWTGGEGTIYF,TRBJ1-3,TRBV10-3,NA,TRBD1
TGTGCCAGCAGTTACAGACAGGGTGGGAACAATGAGCAGTTCTTC,CASSYRQGGNNEQFF,TRBJ2-1,TRBV6-6,NA,TRBD1
TGCGCCAGCAGCCGCCTATACAGGGACGAGACCCAGTACTTC,CASSRLYRDETQYF,TRBJ2-5,TRBV4-1,few,NA
TGTGCCAGCAGTCCTCGGGACAGGGGCTCCCCTAAGAACTATGGCTACACCTTC,CASSPRDRGSPKNYGYTF,TRBJ1-2,TRBV27,NA,TRBD1
TGTGCCTGTAGGGGGGGGCTTAATGAAAAACTGTTTTTT,CACRGGLNEKLFF,TRBJ1-4,TRBV6-5,NA,NA
TGTGCCAGCACCGGGACACTGAATGAAAAACTGTTTTTT,CASTGTLNEKLFF,TRBJ1-4,TRBV6-5,NA,NA
TGTGCCAGCGACAGCTTAGCCCGGGGGTACAATGAGCAGTTCTTC,CASDSLARGYNEQFF,TRBJ2-1,TRBV27,NA,NA
TGTGCCAGCAGTCCCCGGAGGGGTGGTCAAGAGACCCAGTACTTC,CASSPRRGGQETQYF,TRBJ2-5,TRBV25-1,NA,NA
TGTGCCAGCAGTTTGCGCGCTTACAGGGGATGGAACGAGCAGTACTTC,CASSLRAYRGWNEQYF,TRBJ2-7,TRBV28,NA,TRBD1
TGTGCCAGCAGCTTAACCGAGACAGGGAGGACTGAAGCTTTCTTT,CASSLTETGRTEAFF,TRBJ1-1,TRBV7-3,NA,TRBD1
TGTGCCAGCAGCCCGGTCCGGGGTCCTTCACTTGAAAAACTGTTTTTT,CASSPVRGPSLEKLFF,TRBJ1-4,TRBV7-9,many,NA
TGTGCCAGCAGCCAAGTTAGCGGGAGCTCCTACAATGAGCAGTTCTTC,CASSQVSGSSYNEQFF,TRBJ2-1,TRBV3-1/TRBV3-2,few,TRBD2
TGTGCCAGCAGCACTCCAATGGGAGAGGAAAAACTGTTTTTT,CASSTPMGEEKLFF,TRBJ1-4,TRBV14,NA,NA
TGTGCCAGCAGTCAGGGGGGCCATCCCTACAATGAGCAGTTCTTC,CASSQGGHPYNEQFF,TRBJ2-1,TRBV2,NA,NA
TGTGCCAGCAGCCAAACCGGGACAGGGGGGGTTTTAGGAGAAAAACTGTTTTTT,CASSQTGTGGVLGEKLFF,TRBJ1-4,TRBV4-2,NA,TRBD1
TGTGCCAGCAGCCTGGGGAGGAGCTCCTACGAGCAGTACTTC,CASSLGRSSYEQYF,TRBJ2-7,TRBV3-1/TRBV3-2,NA,NA
TGCGCCAGCAGCCATCCGGGACAGGGGGCGAAGGCCTATGGCTACACCTTC,CASSHPGQGAKAYGYTF,TRBJ1-2,TRBV4-3,NA,TRBD1
TGTGCCAGCGCCCCCCCGGGGACAGGGGGGTTCTCTGATCGGTATGGCTACACCTTC,CASAPPGTGGFSDRYGYTF,TRBJ1-2,TRBV28,NA,TRBD1
TGTGCCACCAGGTCTGATACGCAGTATTTT,CATRSDTQYF,TRBJ2-3,TRBV25-1,NA,NA
TGCAGCGCCGGGGACACCTCTAACTATGGCTACACCTTC,CSAGDTSNYGYTF,TRBJ1-2,TRBV29-1,NA,NA
TGTGCCAGCAGCCTCCCGGCAGGGGGCAAATATACGCAGTATTTT,CASSLPAGGKYTQYF,TRBJ2-3,TRBV3-1/TRBV3-2,NA,TRBD1
TGTGCCAGCAGCCAATGGGAGGACATTCGGGGCTCGAATGAAAAACTGTTTTTT,CASSQWEDIRGSNEKLFF,TRBJ1-4,TRBV4-2,NA,NA
TGCGCCAGCAGCCAAGTGGTTGGGACAGATCAGCCCCAGCATTTT,CASSQVVGTDQPQHF,TRBJ1-5,TRBV4-1,NA,TRBD1
TGTGCCAGCAGTGGACTAGCGGGAGGAGGGAGCTCCTACGAGCAGTACTTC,CASSGLAGGGSSYEQYF,TRBJ2-7,TRBV27,once,TRBD2
TGTGCCAGCAGTCTTGAGCGGGAAAGTGGGAATGAGCAGTTCTTC,CASSLERESGNEQFF,TRBJ2-1,TRBV2,NA,TRBD2
TGTGCCAGCAGCACAGGGGTCCACTACGAGCAGTACTTC,CASSTGVHYEQYF,TRBJ2-7,TRBV6-2/TRBV6-3,NA,TRBD1
TGTGCCAGTAGTACCCCCCACATTCCGGGACTAGCGAGCAATGAGCAGTTCTTC,CASSTPHIPGLASNEQFF,TRBJ2-1,TRBV19,NA,TRBD2
TGTGCCAGCAGCCAGTGGAGTGTAGAGCAGTTCTTC,CASSQWSVEQFF,TRBJ2-1,TRBV14,NA,NA
TGTGCCAGCAGCGTGGCCCCCGGCGGGAGGACCTACGAGCAGTACTTC,CASSVAPGGRTYEQYF,TRBJ2-7,TRBV9,NA,TRBD2
TGTGCCAGCAGGGGGACAGGGAGGGACACTGAAGCTTTCTTT,CASRGTGRDTEAFF,TRBJ1-1,TRBV6-5,NA,TRBD1
TGTGCCAGCAGCCACTCCCCTCTTGAAAAACTGTTTTTT,CASSHSPLEKLFF,TRBJ1-4,TRBV14,NA,NA
TGTGCCAGCAGGCGTGGGACAGACCCTGGGTCACCCCTCCACTTT,CASRRGTDPGSPLHF,TRBJ1-6,TRBV6-5,NA,TRBD1
TGTGCCAGCAGCCCCTTCAACGCCCGGGGCACTGAAGCTTTCTTT,CASSPFNARGTEAFF,TRBJ1-1,TRBV7-9,NA,NA
TGTGCCAGCAGCTTAGGGGGCTTCCCGGCTGGCTACACCTTC,CASSLGGFPAGYTF,TRBJ1-2,TRBV7-2,NA,NA